What follows is one T cell receptor (beta chain) and its context. Its antigen is currently unknown. TCRdb re-called the reads with MiXCR, one entry per CDR3 protein. The repertoire holds about 60,000 distinct CDR3 sequences, with roughly 21% as singletons. The entry originates in a study of T cell repertoires in cytomegalovirus infection. V was trimmed by 10 bases and J by 0 bases, leaving 16 bases between them. CDR3 length equals 16 residues. The sample was CD8+ T cells from cultured PBMCs, taken from culture after CMV antigen stimulation. This clonotype was obtained from a human donor in good health (CMV status not recorded). Some clones in this sample may be carry-over from other donors' samples. The chain is built from TRBV12-3 or TRBV12-4 and TRBJ2-6; no firm D call. The CDR3 DNA reads as TGTGCCACCAACCCCGGAACACACTCTGGGGCCAACGTCCTGACTTTC. This codes for CATNPGTHSGANVLTF.